This entry lists 5 T cell receptor beta chains sequenced from one sample in a study of radiotherapy plus CTLA-4 blockade in lung cancer. TCRdb's copy holds only in-frame clones and misses some; the assay was immunoSEQ multiplex PCR. The data contain about 83,000 clones, around 76% of them seen just once; the ten biggest clones take up 3.5% to 4.5%. The sequences come from peripheral blood, collected from a patient treated with radiotherapy plus ipilimumab. These receptor sequences come from a human donor with non-small cell lung cancer who had a partial response to radiotherapy plus ipilimumab. Some clones in this sample may be carry-over from other donors' samples.

This chain joins TRBV19 and TRBJ2-2; 8 bases are shared with TRBD1. The CDR3 extends over 17 amino acids. V lost 3 bases, J lost 3 bases, and 9 bases stayed unmatched. Germline V lookup: CDR1 LNHDA, CDR2 SQIVND (reference sequence). CDR3 nucleotides: TGTGCCAGTAGTATTAGGTTGGACAGGGTGTACACCGGGGAGCTGTTTTTT. This sequence encodes CASSIRLDRVYTGELFF.

This clone was counted a few times. This chain joins TRBV6-1 and TRBJ2-5; 7 bases are shared with TRBD1. Trimming took 4 bases from V and 5 from J; bases not matched to a gene: 7. CDR3 length: 14 residues. The V gene's germline CDR1 is MNHNS and CDR2 SASEGT. The CDR3 sequence is CASSATGTIETQYF. The CDR3 coding sequence is TGTGCCAGCAGTGCGACAGGGACAATTGAGACCCAGTACTTC.

V gene TRBV4-3 combines with J gene TRBJ1-5, with D tentatively TRBD1 (5 bases). CDR1 and CDR2 from the germline V gene are LGHNA and YSLEER. This CDR3 spans 14 amino acids. Trimming removed 0 bases at V and 9 bases at J, with 12 bases between. CDR3 in amino acids: CASSQDLRGWPQHF. The CDR3 DNA is TGCGCCAGCAGCCAAGATCTTAGGGGTTGGCCCCAGCATTTT.

A note on this clone: The sample contains more than one DNA sequence encoding this CDR3. The chain has TRBV7-7 and TRBJ2-5, with D possibly being TRBD1 (5 bases). The V gene's germline CDR1 is SSHAT and CDR2 FNYEAQ (reference sequence). Between the trimmed V and J ends, which lost 0 bases and 1 base, there was a span of 6 bases. This CDR3 region has 14 residues. The CDR3 bases are TGTGCCAGCAGCTTAGCAGGGGTCCAAGAGACCCAGTACTTC. The encoded protein is CASSLAGVQETQYF.

The chain joins TRBV7-9 to TRBJ2-7; TRBD2 matches at 7 bases. Germline V gene data show CDR1 as SEHNR and CDR2 as FQNEAQ (reference sequence). V trimming: 0 bases; J trimming: 2 bases; junction bases outside the gene matches: 4. The CDR3 extends over 15 amino acids. The CDR3 nucleotides are TGTGCCAGCAGCTTAGCTCTAAGCGGGACCTACGAGCAGTACTTC. Its translation is CASSLALSGTYEQYF. Using reference TRBV7-9 and TRBJ2-7 for the parts outside the CDR3, the full variable domain is DTGVSQNPRHKITKRGQNVTFRCDPISEHNRLYWYRQTLGQGPEFLTYFQNEAQLEKSRLLSDRFSAERPKGSFSTLEIQRTEQGDSAMYLCASSLALSGTYEQYFGPGTRLTVT.